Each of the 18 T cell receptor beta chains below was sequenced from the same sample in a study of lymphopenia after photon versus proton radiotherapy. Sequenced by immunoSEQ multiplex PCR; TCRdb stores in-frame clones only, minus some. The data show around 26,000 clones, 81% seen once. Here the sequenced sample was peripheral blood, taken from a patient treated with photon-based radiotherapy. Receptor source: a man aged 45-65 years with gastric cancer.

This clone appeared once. CDR3 bases: TGTGCTAGTGGTTTGGCACCGTCTCTAGGGACTAGCGGGGGGGCCCGCACCGGGGAGCTGTTTTTT. It encodes CASGLAPSLGTSGGARTGELFF. The chain links TRBV12-5 to TRBJ2-2, with TRBD2 identical over 16 bases. The ends lost 1 base at V and 4 bases at J; junction bases unmatched: 15. The CDR3 runs 22 residues. Germline lookup yields CDR1 LGHNT and CDR2 FRNRAP.

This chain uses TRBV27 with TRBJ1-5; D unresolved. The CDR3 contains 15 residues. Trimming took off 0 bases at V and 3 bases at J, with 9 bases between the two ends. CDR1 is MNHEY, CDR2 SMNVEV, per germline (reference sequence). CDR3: CASSLSSSYNQPQHF. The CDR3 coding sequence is TGTGCCAGCAGTTTATCCAGCAGTTACAATCAGCCCCAGCATTTT.

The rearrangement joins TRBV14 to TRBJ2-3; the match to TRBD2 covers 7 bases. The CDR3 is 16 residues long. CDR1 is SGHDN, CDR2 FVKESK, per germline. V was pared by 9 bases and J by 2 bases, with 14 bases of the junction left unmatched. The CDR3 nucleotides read TGTGCCAGTAAAGCTGGGGGGGGTTTTCCCACAGATACGCAGTATTTT. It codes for CASKAGGGFPTDTQYF.

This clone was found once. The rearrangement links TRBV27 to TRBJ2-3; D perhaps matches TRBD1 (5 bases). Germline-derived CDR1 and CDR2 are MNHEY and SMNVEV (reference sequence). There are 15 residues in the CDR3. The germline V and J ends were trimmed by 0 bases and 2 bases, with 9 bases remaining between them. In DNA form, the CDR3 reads TGTGCCAGCAGTTTATCGATTGGGGCCACAGATACGCAGTATTTT. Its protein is CASSLSIGATDTQYF.

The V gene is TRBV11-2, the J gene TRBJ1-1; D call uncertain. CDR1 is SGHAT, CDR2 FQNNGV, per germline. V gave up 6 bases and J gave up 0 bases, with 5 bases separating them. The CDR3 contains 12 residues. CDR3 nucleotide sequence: TGTGCCAGCAGACCTTTGAACACTGAAGCTTTCTTT. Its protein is CASRPLNTEAFF. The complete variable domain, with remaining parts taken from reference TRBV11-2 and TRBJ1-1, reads EAGVAQSPRYKIIEKRQSVAFWCNPISGHATLYWYQQILGQGPKLLIQFQNNGVVDDSQLPKDRFSAERLKGVDSTLKIQPAKLEDSAVYLCASRPLNTEAFFGQGTRLTVV.

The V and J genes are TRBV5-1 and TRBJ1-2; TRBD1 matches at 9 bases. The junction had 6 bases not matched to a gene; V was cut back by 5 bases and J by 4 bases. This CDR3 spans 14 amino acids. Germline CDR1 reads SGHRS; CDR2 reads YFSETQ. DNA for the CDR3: TGCGCCAGCAGATTCGACAGGGGGGCCTATGGCTACACCTTC. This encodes CASRFDRGAYGYTF.

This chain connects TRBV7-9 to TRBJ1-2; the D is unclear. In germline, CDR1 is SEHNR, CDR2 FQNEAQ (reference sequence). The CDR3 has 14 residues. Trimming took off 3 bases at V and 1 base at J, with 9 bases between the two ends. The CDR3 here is CASSFSMVNYGYTF. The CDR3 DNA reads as TGTGCCAGCAGCTTCTCAATGGTTAACTATGGCTACACCTTC.

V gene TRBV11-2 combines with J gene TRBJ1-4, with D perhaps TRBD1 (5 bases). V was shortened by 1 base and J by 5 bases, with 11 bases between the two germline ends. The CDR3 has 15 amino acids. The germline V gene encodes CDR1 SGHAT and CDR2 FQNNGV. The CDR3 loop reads CASSLVGADNEKLFF. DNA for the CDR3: TGTGCCAGCAGCTTAGTAGGGGCCGACAATGAAAAACTGTTTTTT.

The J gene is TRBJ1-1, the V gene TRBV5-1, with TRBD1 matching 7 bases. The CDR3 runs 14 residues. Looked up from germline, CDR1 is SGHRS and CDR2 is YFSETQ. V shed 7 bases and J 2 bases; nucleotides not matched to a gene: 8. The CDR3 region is CASQVQGKNTEAFF. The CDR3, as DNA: TGCGCCAGCCAGGTACAGGGGAAAAACACTGAAGCTTTCTTT.

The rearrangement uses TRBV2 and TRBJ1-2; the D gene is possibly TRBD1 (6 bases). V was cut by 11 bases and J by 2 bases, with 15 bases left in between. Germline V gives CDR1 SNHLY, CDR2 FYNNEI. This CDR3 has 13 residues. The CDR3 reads CAGRQDLNYGYTF. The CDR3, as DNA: TGTGCCGGAAGACAGGACCTAAACTATGGCTACACCTTC.

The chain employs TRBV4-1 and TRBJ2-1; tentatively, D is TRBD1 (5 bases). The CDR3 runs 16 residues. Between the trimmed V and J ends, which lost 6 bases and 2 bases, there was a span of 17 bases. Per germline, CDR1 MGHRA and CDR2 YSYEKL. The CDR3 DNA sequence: TGCGCCAGCAGGACAGAGGAGACGGCAGCCTACAATGAGCAGTTCTTC. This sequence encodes CASRTEETAAYNEQFF.

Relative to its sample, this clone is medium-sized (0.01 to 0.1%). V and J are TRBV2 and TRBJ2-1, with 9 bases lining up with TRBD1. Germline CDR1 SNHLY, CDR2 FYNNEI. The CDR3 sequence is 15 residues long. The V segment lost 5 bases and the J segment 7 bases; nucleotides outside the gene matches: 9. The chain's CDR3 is CASSNRDRVRNEQFF. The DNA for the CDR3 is TGTGCCAGCAGTAACCGGGACAGGGTCCGGAATGAGCAGTTCTTC.

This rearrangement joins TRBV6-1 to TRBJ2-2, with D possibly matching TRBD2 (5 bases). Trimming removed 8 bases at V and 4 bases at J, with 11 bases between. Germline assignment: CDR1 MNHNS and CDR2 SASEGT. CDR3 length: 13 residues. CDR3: CASSHSATGELFF. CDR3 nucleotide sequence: TGTGCCAGCTCCCATAGCGCCACCGGGGAGCTGTTTTTT.

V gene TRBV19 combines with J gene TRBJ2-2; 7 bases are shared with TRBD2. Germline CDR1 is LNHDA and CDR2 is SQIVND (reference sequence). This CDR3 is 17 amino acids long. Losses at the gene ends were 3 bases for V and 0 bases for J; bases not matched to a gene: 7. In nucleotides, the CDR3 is TGTGCCAGTAGTATCGCTGAGCGGGGTACGAACACCGGGGAGCTGTTTTTT. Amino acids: CASSIAERGTNTGELFF.

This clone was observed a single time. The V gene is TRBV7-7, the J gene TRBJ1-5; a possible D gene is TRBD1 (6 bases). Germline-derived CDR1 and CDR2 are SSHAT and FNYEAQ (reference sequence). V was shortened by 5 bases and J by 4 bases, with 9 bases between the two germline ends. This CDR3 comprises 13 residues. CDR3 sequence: CASSPGQNQPQHF. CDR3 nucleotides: TGTGCCAGCAGCCCTGGACAGAATCAGCCCCAGCATTTT. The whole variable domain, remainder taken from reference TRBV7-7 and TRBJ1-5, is GAGVSQSPRYKVTKRGQDVTLRCDPISSHATLYWYQQALGQGPEFLTYFNYEAQPDKSGLPSDRFSAERPEGSISTLTIQRTEQRDSAMYRCASSPGQNQPQHFGDGTRLSIL.

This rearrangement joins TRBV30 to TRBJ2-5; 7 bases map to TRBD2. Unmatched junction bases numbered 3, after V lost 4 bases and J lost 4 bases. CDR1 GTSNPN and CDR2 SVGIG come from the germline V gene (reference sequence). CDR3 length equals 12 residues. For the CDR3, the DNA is TGTGCCTGGAAGGCTAGCGGAGAGACCCAGTACTTC. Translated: CAWKASGETQYF.

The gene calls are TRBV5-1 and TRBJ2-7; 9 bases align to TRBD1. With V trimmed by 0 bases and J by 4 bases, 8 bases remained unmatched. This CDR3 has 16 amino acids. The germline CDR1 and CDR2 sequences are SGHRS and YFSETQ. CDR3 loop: CASSLGPQGALYEQYF. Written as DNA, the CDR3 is TGCGCCAGCAGCTTGGGGCCACAGGGGGCGCTTTACGAGCAGTACTTC.

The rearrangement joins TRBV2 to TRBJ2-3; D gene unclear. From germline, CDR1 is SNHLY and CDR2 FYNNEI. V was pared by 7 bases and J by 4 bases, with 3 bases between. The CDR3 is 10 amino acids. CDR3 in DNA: TGTGCCAGCACAGCAGATACGCAGTATTTT. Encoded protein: CASTADTQYF.